This TCR beta chain was captured by sequencing in a study of monozygotic twins with inflammatory bowel disease. Points from the study as a whole: Clonotype sharing was lower in IBD patients than healthy twins, most markedly with disease activity. There were differing immunosuppressive treatments, which may have added variability to patient repertoires.

This CDR3 is 16 amino acids long. CDR1 and CDR2 (germline): SGHRS, YFSETQ. Remarks on this clonotype: The antigen is not known.

cDNA for each sample came from eight separate reactions. TCRdb re-called the 5' RACE reads, yielding one record per CDR3 amino acid sequence without DNA. The ten top clones account for roughly 2.6%, within a sample of a few hundred thousand distinct CDR3 sequences. Sequencing used blood. The receptor's source is a human donor with ulcerative colitis or Crohn's disease, or a healthy co-twin of an affected twin (not recorded which). V usage is TRBV5-1 and J usage is TRBJ2-7; no DNA is available, so the TRBD1 call from TCRdb remains unchecked. The CDR3 sequence is CASSPGAGQGAREQYF.